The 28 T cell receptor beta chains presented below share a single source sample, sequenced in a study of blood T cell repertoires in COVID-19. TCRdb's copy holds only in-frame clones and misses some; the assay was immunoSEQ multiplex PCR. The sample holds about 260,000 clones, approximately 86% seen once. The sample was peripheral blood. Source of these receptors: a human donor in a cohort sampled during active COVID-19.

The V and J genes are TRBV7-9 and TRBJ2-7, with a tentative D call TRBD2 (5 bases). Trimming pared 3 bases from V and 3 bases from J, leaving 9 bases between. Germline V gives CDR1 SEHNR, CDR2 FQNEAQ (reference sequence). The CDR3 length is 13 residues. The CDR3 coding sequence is TGTGCCAGCAGCTTCCCCGGGAACTACGAGCAGTACTTC. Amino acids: CASSFPGNYEQYF.

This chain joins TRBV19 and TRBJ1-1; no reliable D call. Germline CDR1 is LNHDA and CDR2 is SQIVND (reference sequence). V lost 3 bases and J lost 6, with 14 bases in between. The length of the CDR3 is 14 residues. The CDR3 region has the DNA TGTGCCAGTAGTATTATTCCTTCAAGCTCTGAAGCTTTCTTT. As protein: CASSIIPSSSEAFF. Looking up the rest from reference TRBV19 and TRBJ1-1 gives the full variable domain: DGGITQSPKYLFRKEGQNVTLSCEQNLNHDAMYWYRQDPGQGLRLIYYSQIVNDFQKGDIAEGYSVSREKKESFPLTVTSAQKNPTAFYLCASSIIPSSSEAFFGQGTRLTVV.

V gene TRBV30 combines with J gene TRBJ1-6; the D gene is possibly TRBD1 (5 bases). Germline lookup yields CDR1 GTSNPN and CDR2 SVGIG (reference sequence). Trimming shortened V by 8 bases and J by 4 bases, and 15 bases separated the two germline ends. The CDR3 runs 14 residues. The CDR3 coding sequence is TGTGCCCACCAATATGGGGGGTATAATTCACCCCTCCACTTT. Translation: CAHQYGGYNSPLHF.

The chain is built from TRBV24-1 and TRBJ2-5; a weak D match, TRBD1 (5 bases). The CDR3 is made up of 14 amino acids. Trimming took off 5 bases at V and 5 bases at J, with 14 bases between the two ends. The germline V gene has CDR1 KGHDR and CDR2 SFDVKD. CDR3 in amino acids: CATSGRQFKETQYF. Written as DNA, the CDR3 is TGTGCCACCAGTGGCCGACAGTTCAAGGAGACCCAGTACTTC.

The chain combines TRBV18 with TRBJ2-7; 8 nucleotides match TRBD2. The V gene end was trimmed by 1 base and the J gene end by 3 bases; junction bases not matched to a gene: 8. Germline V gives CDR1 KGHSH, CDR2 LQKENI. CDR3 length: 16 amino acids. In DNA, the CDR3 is TGTGCCAGCTCACCACGGTCCGCGACTAGCGACTACGAGCAGTACTTC. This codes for CASSPRSATSDYEQYF.

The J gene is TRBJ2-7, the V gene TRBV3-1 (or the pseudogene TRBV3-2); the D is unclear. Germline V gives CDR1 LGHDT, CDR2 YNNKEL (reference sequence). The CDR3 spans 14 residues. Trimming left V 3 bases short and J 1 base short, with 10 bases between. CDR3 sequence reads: CASSQGRSSYEQYF. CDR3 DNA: TGTGCCAGCAGCCAGGGCCGCAGTTCCTACGAGCAGTACTTC.

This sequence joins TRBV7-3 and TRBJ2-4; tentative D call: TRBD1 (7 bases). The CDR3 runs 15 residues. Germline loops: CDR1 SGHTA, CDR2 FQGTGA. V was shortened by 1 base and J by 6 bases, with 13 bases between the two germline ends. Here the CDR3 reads CASSLKAGGRNIQYF. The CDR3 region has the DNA TGTGCCAGCAGCTTAAAAGCAGGGGGGAGAAACATTCAGTACTTC.

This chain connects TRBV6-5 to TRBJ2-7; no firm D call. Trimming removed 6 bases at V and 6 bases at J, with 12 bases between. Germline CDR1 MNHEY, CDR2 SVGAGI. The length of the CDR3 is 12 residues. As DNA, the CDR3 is TGTGCCAGCAGGAGTAGTATTAGCGAGCAGTACTTC. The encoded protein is CASRSSISEQYF.

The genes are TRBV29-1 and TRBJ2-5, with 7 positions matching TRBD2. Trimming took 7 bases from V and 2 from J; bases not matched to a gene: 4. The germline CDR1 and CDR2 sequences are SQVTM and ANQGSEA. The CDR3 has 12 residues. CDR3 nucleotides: TGCAGCGGAGGGAGGGCACAAGAGACCCAGTACTTC. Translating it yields CSGGRAQETQYF.

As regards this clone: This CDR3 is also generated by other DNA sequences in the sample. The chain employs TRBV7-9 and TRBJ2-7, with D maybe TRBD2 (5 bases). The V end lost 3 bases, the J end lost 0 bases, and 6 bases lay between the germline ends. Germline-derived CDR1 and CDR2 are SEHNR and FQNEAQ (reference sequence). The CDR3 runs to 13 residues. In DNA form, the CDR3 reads TGTGCCAGCAGCTTGGACTTCTCCTACGAGCAGTACTTC. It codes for CASSLDFSYEQYF.

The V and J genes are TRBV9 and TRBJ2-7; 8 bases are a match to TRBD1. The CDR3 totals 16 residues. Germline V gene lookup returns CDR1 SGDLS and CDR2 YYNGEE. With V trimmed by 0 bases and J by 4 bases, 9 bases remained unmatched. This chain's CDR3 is CASSVGRDRLGYEQYF. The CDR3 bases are TGTGCCAGCAGCGTAGGTAGGGACAGGCTTGGATACGAGCAGTACTTC.

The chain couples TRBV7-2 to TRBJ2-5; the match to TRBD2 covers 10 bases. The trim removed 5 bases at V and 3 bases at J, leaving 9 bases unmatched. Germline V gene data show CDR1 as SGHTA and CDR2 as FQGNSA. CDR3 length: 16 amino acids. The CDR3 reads CASSPSLAGAEETQYF. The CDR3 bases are TGTGCCAGCAGCCCTTCCCTAGCGGGGGCCGAAGAGACCCAGTACTTC.

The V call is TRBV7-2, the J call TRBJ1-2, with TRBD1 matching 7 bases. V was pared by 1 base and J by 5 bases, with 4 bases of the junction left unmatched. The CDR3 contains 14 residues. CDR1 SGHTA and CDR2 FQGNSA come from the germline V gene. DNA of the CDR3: TGTGCCAGCAGCTTAGATAGCAGGGGGTATGGCTACACCTTC. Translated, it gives CASSLDSRGYGYTF.

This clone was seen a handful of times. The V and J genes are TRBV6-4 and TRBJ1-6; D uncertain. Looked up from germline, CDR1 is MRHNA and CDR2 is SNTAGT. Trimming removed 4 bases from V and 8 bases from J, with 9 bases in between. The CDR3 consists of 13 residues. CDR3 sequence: CASSAHRYSPLHF. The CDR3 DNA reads TGTGCCAGCAGTGCCCACCGGTATTCACCCCTCCACTTT.

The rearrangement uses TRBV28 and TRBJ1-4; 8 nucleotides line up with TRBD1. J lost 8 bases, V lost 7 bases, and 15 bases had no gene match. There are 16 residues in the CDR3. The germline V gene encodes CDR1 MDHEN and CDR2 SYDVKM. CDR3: CASKGASTGEEEKLFF. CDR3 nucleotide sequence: TGTGCCAGCAAGGGTGCTTCGACAGGGGAGGAGGAAAAACTGTTTTTT.

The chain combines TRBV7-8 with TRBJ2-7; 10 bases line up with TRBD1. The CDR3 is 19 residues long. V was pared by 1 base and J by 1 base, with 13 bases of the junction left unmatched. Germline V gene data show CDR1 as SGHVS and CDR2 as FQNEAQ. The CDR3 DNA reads TGTGCCAGCAGCTTAGTGCTCAGTGTAGGGACAGGGGTATCCTACGAGCAGTACTTC. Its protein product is CASSLVLSVGTGVSYEQYF.

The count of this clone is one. The chain's CDR3 is CASSFPAGESVGYTF. CDR3 sequence (DNA): TGCGCCAGCAGCTTCCCGGCGGGAGAGTCAGTCGGCTACACCTTC. The chain has TRBV5-1 and TRBJ1-2; D call uncertain. CDR3 length: 15 residues. Germline V CDR1 and CDR2: SGHRS, YFSETQ. Trimming cost V 2 bases and J 8 bases, with 19 bases left between them.

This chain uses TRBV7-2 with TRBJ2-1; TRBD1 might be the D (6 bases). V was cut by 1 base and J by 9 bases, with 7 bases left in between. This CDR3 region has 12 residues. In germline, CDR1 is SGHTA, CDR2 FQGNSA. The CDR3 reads CASSLGGGEQFF. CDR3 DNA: TGTGCCAGCAGCTTAGGAGGGGGTGAGCAGTTCTTC.

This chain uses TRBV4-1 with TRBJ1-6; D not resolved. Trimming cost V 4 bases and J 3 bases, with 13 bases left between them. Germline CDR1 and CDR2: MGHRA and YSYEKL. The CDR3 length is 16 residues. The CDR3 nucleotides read TGCGCCAGCAGCCCCCTTGGGAGAGTCTATAATTCACCCCTCCACTTT. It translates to CASSPLGRVYNSPLHF.

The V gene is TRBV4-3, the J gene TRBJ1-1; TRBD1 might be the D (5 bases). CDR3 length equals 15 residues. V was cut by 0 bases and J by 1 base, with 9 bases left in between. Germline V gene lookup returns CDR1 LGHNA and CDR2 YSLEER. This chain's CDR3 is CASSQDTGGNTEAFF. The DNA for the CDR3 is TGCGCCAGCAGCCAAGATACAGGCGGGAACACTGAAGCTTTCTTT.

CDR3 in amino acids: CASSTAEAGHQPQHF. In DNA form, the CDR3 reads TGTGCCAGCAGCACAGCTGAGGCGGGGCATCAGCCCCAGCATTTT. The chain employs TRBV5-8 and TRBJ1-5, with a weak D call TRBD1 (5 bases). The CDR3 totals 15 residues. Trimming took 4 bases from V and 5 from J, leaving 16 bases between them. Germline CDR1 SGHTS, CDR2 YDEGEE.

CDR3: CASSYSSGANQPQHF. CDR3 bases: TGTGCCAGCAGTTACTCGAGCGGGGCCAATCAGCCCCAGCATTTT. The gene calls are TRBV6-5 and TRBJ1-5; D may be TRBD1 (5 bases). The germline gives CDR1 MNHEY, CDR2 SVGAGI. V was clipped by 0 bases and J by 3 bases, with 9 bases between them. The CDR3 has 15 amino acids.

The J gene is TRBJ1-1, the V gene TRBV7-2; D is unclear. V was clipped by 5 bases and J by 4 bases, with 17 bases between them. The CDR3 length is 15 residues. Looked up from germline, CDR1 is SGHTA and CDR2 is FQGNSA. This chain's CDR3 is CASSGTGASGTEAFF. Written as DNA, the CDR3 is TGTGCCAGCAGCGGAACGGGTGCCTCGGGCACTGAAGCTTTCTTT. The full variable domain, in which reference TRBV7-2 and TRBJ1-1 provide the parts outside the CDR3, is GAGVSQSPSNKVTEKGKDVELRCDPISGHTALYWYRQSLGQGLEFLIYFQGNSAPDKSGLPSDRFSAERTGGSVSTLTIQRTQQEDSAVYLCASSGTGASGTEAFFGQGTRLTVV.

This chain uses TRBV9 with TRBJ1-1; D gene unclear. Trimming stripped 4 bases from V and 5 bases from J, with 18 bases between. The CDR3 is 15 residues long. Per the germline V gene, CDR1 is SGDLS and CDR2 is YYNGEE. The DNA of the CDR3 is TGTGCCAGCAGCTCAGAGGGCAAATCCGGGACTGAAGCTTTCTTT. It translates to CASSSEGKSGTEAFF. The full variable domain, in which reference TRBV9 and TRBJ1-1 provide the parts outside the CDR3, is DSGVTQTPKHLITATGQRVTLRCSPRSGDLSVYWYQQSLDQGLQFLIQYYNGEERAKGNILERFSAQQFPDLHSELNLSSLELGDSALYFCASSSEGKSGTEAFFGQGTRLTVV.

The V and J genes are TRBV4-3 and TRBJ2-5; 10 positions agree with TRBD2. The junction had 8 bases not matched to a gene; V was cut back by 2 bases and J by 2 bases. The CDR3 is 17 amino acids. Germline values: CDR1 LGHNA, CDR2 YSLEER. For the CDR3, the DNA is TGCGCCAGCAGCCAATTCCTAGCGGGAGTAGCACAAGAGACCCAGTACTTC. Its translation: CASSQFLAGVAQETQYF.

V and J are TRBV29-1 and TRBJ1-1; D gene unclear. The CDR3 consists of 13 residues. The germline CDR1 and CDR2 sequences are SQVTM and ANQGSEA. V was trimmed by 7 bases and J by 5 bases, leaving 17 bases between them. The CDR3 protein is CSGTNGRETEAFF. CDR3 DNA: TGCAGCGGTACCAATGGTCGGGAGACTGAAGCTTTCTTT.

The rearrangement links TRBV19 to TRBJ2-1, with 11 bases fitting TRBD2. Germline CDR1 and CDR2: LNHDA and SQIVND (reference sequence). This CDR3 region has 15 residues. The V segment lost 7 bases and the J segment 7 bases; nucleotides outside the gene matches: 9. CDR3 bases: TGTGCCAGTAACGGAATAGCGGGAGGGCCTAATGAGCAGTTCTTC. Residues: CASNGIAGGPNEQFF.

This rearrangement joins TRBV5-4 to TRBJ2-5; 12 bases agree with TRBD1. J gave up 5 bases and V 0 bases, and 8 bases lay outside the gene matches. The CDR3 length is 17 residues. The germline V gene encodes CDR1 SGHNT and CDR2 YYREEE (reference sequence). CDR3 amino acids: CASSLEGQGATRETQYF. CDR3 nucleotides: TGTGCCAGCAGCTTGGAGGGACAGGGGGCGACTCGGGAGACCCAGTACTTC.